This passage covers 18 T cell receptor beta chains from one sample sequenced in a study of T cell responses to AZD1222 COVID-19 vaccine. Sequencing used immunoSEQ multiplex PCR; TCRdb keeps in-frame clones, though not all of them. The table shows 95,000 to 100,000 clones, with just over 90% occurring only once. The source material was peripheral blood, sampled 28 days after the second AZD1222 dose. These TCRs come from an adult who received the AZD1222 COVID-19 vaccine.

The V call is TRBV2, the J call TRBJ2-2; the match to TRBD1 covers 10 bases. Germline lookup yields CDR1 SNHLY and CDR2 FYNNEI. This CDR3 spans 14 amino acids. V trimming: 4 bases; J trimming: 4 bases; junction bases outside the gene matches: 0. CDR3 sequence (DNA): TGTGCCAGCAGTGGGACAGGGGGCACCGGGGAGCTGTTTTTT. As protein: CASSGTGGTGELFF.

A single count supports this clone. The chain recombines TRBV6-5 with TRBJ2-7; the match to TRBD1 covers 7 bases. CDR1 is MNHEY, CDR2 SVGAGI, per germline. V dropped 6 bases and J dropped 2; count of bases not matched to a gene: 7. The CDR3 consists of 14 residues. The CDR3 is CASRETGYPYEQYF. The CDR3 coding sequence is TGTGCCAGCAGGGAGACAGGGTATCCCTACGAGCAGTACTTC.

The CDR3 nucleotides are TGTGCCAGCAGCCCCCGAAAGATTGGACTAGCGGGAGCCAATGAGCAGTTCTTC. It codes for CASSPRKIGLAGANEQFF. The rearrangement joins TRBV3-1 (or the pseudogene TRBV3-2) to TRBJ2-1; 13 positions agree with TRBD2. Looked up from germline, CDR1 is LGHDT and CDR2 is YNNKEL (reference sequence). The ends lost 4 bases at V and 6 bases at J; junction bases unmatched: 12. The length of the CDR3 is 18 residues.

The chain has TRBV4-1 and TRBJ1-2; D gene ambiguous. Looked up from germline, CDR1 is MGHRA and CDR2 is YSYEKL. V was shortened by 1 base and J by 5 bases, with 17 bases between the two germline ends. The CDR3 sequence is 16 residues long. The CDR3 nucleotides read TGCGCCAGCAGCCAAGGGACCGCCGGTTCTTTATATGGCTACACCTTC. Translated, it gives CASSQGTAGSLYGYTF.

The CDR3 DNA sequence: TGTGCCAGCAGCTTTACAGGGAGAGGCTACGAGCAGTACTTC. Translation gives CASSFTGRGYEQYF. The chain joins TRBV7-8 to TRBJ2-7; maybe TRBD1 (6 bases). Germline CDR1 reads SGHVS; CDR2 reads FQNEAQ. CDR3 length: 14 amino acids. The ends were cut back, 3 bases at V and 3 bases at J, with 12 bases in the middle.

The J gene is TRBJ1-2, the V gene TRBV20-1, with D possibly TRBD1 on 5 matching bases. CDR1 is DFQATT and CDR2 is SNEGSKA in the germline V gene (reference sequence). The CDR3 is made up of 16 amino acids. Trimming took off 3 bases at V and 1 base at J, with 18 bases between the two ends. CDR3 in amino acids: CSASGDRGRSNYGYTF. DNA for the CDR3: TGCAGTGCTAGTGGTGACCGGGGCCGGAGTAACTATGGCTACACCTTC.

The V and J genes are TRBV7-3 and TRBJ2-1; D is tentatively TRBD1 or TRBD2 (7 bases each). The CDR3 has 18 residues. V lost 5 bases and J lost 5, with 25 bases in between. Per the germline V gene, CDR1 is SGHTA and CDR2 is FQGTGA. In DNA form, the CDR3 reads TGTGCCAGCAGCCACCTAGGGGGGGGGACAGCGGTTCACAATGAGCAGTTCTTC. This codes for CASSHLGGGTAVHNEQFF.

The chain couples TRBV11-2 to TRBJ2-3, with a possible D match to TRBD1 (6 bases). The V gene's germline CDR1 is SGHAT and CDR2 FQNNGV. This CDR3 comprises 15 residues. The germline V and J ends were trimmed by 1 base and 2 bases, with 10 bases remaining between them. The CDR3 DNA sequence: TGTGCCAGCAGCTTAGGGCAGGGGACCACAGATACGCAGTATTTT. Translation gives CASSLGQGTTDTQYF.

The chain employs TRBV7-2 and TRBJ2-1; 7 positions match TRBD2. Trimming took 1 base from V and 6 from J; bases not matched to a gene: 9. Germline V gene sequence: CDR1 SGHTA, CDR2 FQGNSA. The length of the CDR3 is 16 residues. CDR3 sequence (DNA): TGTGCCAGCAGCTTAGTATGGGCTAGCGGACCCAATGAGCAGTTCTTC. Translated: CASSLVWASGPNEQFF.

The gene calls are TRBV7-2 and TRBJ2-7; TRBD2 is a possible D gene (5 bases). With 6 bases removed from V and 6 bases from J, the gap between germline ends came to 18 bases. The CDR3 has 14 residues. Germline assignment: CDR1 SGHTA and CDR2 FQGNSA. The CDR3 spells CASSLSSGPGEQYF. The CDR3 DNA reads as TGTGCCAGCAGTTTATCGAGCGGTCCAGGCGAGCAGTACTTC.

The V gene is TRBV5-6, the J gene TRBJ2-7; D is uncertain. V lost 0 bases and J lost 1, with 5 bases in between. In germline, CDR1 is SGHDT, CDR2 YYEEEE. The CDR3 length is 13 residues. As DNA, the CDR3 is TGTGCCAGCAGCTTGGAACATTCCTACGAGCAGTACTTC. It specifies CASSLEHSYEQYF.

The V call is TRBV11-1, the J call TRBJ2-1; no clear D. CDR1 is SGHAT, CDR2 FQDESV, per germline (reference sequence). This CDR3 comprises 12 residues. With 5 bases removed from V and 8 bases from J, the gap between germline ends came to 10 bases. Written as DNA, the CDR3 is TGTGCCAGCAGCCCGGAAAGGCATGAGCAGTTCTTC. Its protein product is CASSPERHEQFF.

The chain joins TRBV2 to TRBJ2-7, with 7 positions matching TRBD1. The V gene's germline CDR1 is SNHLY and CDR2 FYNNEI. V shed 4 bases and J 11 bases; nucleotides not matched to a gene: 14. This CDR3 region has 14 residues. CDR3 region: CASSVTGEVSSEYF. CDR3 coding DNA: TGTGCCAGCAGTGTAACAGGGGAAGTCTCGTCCGAGTACTTC.

V and J are TRBV25-1 and TRBJ2-1; TRBD1 matches at 10 bases. There are 13 residues in the CDR3. Per the germline V gene, CDR1 is MGHDK and CDR2 is SYGVNS. V shed 5 bases and J 11 bases; nucleotides not matched to a gene: 6. The CDR3 loop is CASSRQGAPQQFF. The CDR3 DNA reads as TGTGCCAGCAGTAGACAGGGGGCCCCCCAGCAGTTCTTC.

V and J are TRBV18 and TRBJ2-1, with no clear D. The length of the CDR3 is 12 residues. Germline V CDR1 and CDR2: KGHSH, LQKENI. Trimming stripped 6 bases from V and 8 bases from J, with 11 bases between. The CDR3, as DNA: TGTGCCAGCTCTGACCAAGTCGATGAGCAGTTCTTC. This encodes CASSDQVDEQFF.

The CDR3 region is CASSSPNYNEQFF. DNA for the CDR3: TGTGCCAGCAGCTCTCCCAACTACAATGAGCAGTTCTTC. This chain uses TRBV7-9 with TRBJ2-1, with no clear D. With 4 bases removed from V and 3 bases from J, the gap between germline ends came to 7 bases. Germline CDR1 SEHNR, CDR2 FQNEAQ (reference sequence). The CDR3 runs 13 residues.

This chain uses TRBV19 with TRBJ1-1; D not certain. The CDR3 is 14 residues long. Trimming pared 5 bases from V and 1 base from J, leaving 11 bases between. Germline CDR1 and CDR2: LNHDA and SQIVND (reference sequence). CDR3 sequence (DNA): TGTGCCAGTAGTCCTTCTTACGGGAACACTGAAGCTTTCTTT. This sequence encodes CASSPSYGNTEAFF.

V gene TRBV6-2 or TRBV6-3 combines with J gene TRBJ2-7; D uncertain. This CDR3 is 13 amino acids long. Per the germline V gene, CDR1 is MNHEY and CDR2 is SVGEGT. Trimming left V 2 bases short and J 2 bases short, with 7 bases between. DNA of the CDR3: TGTGCCAGCAGTTACACTGGGCCCTACGAGCAGTACTTC. Amino acid sequence: CASSYTGPYEQYF.